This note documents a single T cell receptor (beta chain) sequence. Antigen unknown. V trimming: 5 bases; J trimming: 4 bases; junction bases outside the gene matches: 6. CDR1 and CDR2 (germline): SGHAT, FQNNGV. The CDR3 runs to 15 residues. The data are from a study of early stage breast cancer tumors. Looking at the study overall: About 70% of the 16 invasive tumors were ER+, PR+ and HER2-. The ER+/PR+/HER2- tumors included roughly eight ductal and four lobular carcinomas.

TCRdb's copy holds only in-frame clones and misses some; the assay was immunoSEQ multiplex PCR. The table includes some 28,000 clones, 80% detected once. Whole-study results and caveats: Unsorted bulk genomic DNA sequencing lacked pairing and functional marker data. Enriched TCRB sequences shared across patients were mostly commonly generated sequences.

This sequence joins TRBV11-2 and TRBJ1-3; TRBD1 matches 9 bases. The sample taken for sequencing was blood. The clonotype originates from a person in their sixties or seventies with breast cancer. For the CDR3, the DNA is TGTGCCAGCAGCCCGGGACAGGGCCCAGGAAACACCATATATTTT. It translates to CASSPGQGPGNTIYF.